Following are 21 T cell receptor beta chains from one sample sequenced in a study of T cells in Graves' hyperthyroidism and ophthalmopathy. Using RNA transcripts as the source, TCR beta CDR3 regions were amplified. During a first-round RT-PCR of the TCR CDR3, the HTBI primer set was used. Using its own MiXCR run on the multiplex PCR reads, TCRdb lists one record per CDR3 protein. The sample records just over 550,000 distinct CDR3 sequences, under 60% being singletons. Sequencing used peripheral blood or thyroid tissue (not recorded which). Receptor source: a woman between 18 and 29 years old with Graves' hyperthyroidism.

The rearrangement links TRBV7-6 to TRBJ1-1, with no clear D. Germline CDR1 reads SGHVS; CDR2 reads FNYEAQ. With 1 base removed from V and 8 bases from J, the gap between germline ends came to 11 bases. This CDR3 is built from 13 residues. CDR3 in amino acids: CASSLGFVREAFF. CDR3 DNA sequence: TGTGCCAGCAGCTTAGGATTTGTACGGGAAGCTTTCTTT.

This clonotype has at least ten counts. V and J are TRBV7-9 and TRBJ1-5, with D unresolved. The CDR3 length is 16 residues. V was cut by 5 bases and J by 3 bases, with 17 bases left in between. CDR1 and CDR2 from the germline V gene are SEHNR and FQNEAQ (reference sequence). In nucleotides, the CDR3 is TGTGCCAGCAGCCCGCTGCGTCAAGGCGTCAATCAGCCCCAGCATTTT. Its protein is CASSPLRQGVNQPQHF.

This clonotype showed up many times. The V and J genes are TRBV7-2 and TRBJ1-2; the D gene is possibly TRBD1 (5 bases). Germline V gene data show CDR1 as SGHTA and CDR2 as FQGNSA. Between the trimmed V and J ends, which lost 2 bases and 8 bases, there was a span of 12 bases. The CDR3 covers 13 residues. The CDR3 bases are TGTGCCAGCAGCTTAATACAGGACGACGGCTACACCTTC. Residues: CASSLIQDDGYTF. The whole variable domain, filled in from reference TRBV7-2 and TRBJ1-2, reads GAGVSQSPSNKVTEKGKDVELRCDPISGHTALYWYRQSLGQGLEFLIYFQGNSAPDKSGLPSDRFSAERTGGSVSTLTIQRTQQEDSAVYLCASSLIQDDGYTFGSGTRLTVV.

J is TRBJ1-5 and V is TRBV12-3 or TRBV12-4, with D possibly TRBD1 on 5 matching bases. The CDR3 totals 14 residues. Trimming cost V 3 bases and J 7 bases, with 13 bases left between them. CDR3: CASSFGTGSQPQHF. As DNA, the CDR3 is TGTGCCAGCAGTTTCGGTACAGGTTCCCAGCCCCAGCATTTT.

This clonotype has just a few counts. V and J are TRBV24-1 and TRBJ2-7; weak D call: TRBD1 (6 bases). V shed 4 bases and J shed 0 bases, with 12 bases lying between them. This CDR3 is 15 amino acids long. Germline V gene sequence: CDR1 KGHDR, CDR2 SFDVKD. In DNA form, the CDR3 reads TGTGCCACCAGTGAAGGGGCAGGGGACTCCTACGAGCAGTACTTC. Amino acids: CATSEGAGDSYEQYF.

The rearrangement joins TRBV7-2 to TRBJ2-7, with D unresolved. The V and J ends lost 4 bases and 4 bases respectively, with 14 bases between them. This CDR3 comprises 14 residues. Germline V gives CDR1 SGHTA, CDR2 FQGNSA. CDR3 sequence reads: CASSSPTKGYEQYF. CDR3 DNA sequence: TGTGCCAGCAGCTCCCCGACCAAAGGGTACGAGCAGTACTTC.

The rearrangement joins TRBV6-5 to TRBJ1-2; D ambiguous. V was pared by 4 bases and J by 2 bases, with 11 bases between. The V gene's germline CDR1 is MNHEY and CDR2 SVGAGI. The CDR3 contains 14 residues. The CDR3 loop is CASSSPGWNYGYTF. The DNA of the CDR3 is TGTGCCAGCAGTTCCCCTGGTTGGAACTATGGCTACACCTTC.

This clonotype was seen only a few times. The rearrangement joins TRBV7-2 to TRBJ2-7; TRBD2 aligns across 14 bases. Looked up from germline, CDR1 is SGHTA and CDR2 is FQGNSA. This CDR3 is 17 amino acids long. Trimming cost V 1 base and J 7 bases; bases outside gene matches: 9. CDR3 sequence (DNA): TGTGCCAGCAGCTTAGTGAGGGGACTAGCGGGAGTAGGAGAGCAGTACTTC. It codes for CASSLVRGLAGVGEQYF.

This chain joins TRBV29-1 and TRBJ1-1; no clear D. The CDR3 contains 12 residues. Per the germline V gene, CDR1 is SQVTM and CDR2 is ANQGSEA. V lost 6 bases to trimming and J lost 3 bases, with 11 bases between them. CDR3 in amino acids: CSVRSGHTEAFF. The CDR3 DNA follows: TGCAGCGTCAGATCAGGCCACACTGAAGCTTTCTTT.

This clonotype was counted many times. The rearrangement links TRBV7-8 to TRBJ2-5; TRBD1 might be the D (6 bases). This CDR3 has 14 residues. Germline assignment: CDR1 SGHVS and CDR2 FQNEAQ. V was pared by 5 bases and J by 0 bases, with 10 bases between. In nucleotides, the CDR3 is TGTGCCAGCAGCCTGGGGGCGTACCAAGAGACCCAGTACTTC. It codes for CASSLGAYQETQYF.

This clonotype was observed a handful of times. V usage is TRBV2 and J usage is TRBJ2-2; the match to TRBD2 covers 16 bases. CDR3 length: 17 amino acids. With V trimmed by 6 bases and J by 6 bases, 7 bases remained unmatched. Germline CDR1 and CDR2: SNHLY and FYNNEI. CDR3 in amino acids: CASSGTSGRARAGELFF. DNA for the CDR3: TGTGCCAGCAGCGGGACTAGCGGGAGGGCCAGAGCCGGGGAGCTGTTTTTT.

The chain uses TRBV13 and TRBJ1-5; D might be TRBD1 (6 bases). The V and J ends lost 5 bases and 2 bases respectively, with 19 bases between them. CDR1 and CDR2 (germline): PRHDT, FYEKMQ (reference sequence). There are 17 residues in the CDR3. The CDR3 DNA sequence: TGTGCCAGCAGCCAAGGGGGAGGACAGAGCCGCAATCAGCCCCAGCATTTT. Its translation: CASSQGGGQSRNQPQHF.

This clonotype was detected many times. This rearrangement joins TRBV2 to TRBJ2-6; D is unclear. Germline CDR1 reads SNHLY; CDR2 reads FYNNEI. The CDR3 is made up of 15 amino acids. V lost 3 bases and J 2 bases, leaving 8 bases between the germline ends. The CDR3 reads CASSEWSTGANVLTF. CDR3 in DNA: TGTGCCAGCAGTGAGTGGTCAACTGGGGCCAACGTCCTGACTTTC.

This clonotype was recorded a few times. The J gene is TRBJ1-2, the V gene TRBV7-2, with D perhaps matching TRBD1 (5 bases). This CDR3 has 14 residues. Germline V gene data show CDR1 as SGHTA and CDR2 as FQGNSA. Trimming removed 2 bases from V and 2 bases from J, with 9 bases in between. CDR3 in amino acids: CASSLQGENYGYTF. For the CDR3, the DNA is TGTGCCAGCAGCTTACAGGGAGAGAACTATGGCTACACCTTC.

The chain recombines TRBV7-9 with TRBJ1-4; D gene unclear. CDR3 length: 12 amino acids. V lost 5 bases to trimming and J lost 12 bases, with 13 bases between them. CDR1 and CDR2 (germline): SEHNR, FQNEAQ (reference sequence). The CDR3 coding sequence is TGTGCCAGCAGCCCCGGGATGAGCGAACTGTTTTTT. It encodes CASSPGMSELFF.

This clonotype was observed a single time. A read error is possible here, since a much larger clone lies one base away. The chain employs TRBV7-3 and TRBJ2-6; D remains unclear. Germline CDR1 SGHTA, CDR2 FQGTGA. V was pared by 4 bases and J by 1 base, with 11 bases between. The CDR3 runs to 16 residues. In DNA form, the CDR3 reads TGTGCCAGCAGCTCAGTACCAACTTCTGGGGCCAACGTCCTGACTTTC. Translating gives CASSSVPTSGANVLTF.

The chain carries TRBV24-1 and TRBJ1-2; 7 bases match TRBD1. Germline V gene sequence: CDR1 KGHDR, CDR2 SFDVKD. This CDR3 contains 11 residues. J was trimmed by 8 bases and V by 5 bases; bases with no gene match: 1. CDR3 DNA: TGTGCCACCAGTGCGGGACAGGGCTACACCTTC. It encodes CATSAGQGYTF.

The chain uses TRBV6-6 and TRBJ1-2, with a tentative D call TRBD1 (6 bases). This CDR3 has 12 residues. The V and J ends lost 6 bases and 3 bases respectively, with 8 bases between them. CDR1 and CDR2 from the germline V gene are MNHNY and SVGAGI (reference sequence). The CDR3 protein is CASRGGDYGYTF. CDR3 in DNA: TGTGCCAGCAGAGGGGGGGACTATGGCTACACCTTC.

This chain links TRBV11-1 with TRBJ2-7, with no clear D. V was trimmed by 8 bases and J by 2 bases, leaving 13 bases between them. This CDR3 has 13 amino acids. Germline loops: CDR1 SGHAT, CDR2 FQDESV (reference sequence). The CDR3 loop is CASALGLTYEQYF. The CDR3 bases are TGTGCCAGCGCATTAGGGCTAACCTACGAGCAGTACTTC.

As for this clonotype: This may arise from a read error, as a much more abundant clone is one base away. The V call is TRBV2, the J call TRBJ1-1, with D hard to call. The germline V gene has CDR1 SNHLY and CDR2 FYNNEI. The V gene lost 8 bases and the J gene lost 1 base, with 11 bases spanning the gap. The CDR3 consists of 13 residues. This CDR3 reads CASAIEENTEAFF. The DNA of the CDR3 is TGTGCCAGCGCTATTGAGGAGAACACTGAAGCTTTCTTT.

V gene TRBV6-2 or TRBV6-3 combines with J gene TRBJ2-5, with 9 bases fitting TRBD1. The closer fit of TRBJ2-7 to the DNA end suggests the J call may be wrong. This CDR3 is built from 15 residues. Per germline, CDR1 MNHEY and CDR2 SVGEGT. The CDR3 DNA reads TGTGCCAGCTCACCCGGACAGGGGCCGAACTACGAGCAGTACTTC. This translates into CASSPGQGPNYEQYF.